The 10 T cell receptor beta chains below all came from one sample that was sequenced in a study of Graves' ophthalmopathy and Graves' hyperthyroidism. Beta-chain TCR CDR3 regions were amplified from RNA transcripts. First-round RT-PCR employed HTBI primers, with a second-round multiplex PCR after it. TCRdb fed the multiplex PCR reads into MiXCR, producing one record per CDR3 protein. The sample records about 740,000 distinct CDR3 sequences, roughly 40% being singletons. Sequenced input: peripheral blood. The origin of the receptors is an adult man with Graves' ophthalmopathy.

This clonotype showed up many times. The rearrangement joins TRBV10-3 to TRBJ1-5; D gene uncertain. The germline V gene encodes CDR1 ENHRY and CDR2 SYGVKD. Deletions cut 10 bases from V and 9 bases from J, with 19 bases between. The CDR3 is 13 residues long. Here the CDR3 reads CATALGMGRPQHF. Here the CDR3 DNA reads TGTGCCACCGCTTTAGGAATGGGCCGGCCCCAGCATTTT.

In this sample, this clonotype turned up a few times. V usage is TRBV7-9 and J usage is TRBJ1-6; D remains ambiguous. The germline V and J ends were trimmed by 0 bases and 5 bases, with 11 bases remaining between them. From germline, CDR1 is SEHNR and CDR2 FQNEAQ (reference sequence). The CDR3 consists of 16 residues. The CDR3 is CASSLAGNLHNSPLHF. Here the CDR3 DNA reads TGTGCCAGCAGCTTAGCGGGAAACCTGCATAATTCACCCCTCCACTTT.

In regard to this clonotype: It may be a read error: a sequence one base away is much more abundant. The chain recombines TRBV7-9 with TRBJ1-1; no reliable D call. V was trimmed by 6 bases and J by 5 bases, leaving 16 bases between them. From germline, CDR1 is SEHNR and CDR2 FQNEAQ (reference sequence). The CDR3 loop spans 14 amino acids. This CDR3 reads CASSSRRGRTEAFF. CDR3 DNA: TGTGCCAGCAGTTCCCGACGGGGTCGGACTGAAGCTTTCTTT.

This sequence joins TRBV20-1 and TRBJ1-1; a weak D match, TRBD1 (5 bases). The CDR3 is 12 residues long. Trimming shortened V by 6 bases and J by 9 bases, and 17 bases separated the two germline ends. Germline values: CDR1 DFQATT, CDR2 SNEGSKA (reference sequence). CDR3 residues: CSADPGTAKAFF. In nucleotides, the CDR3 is TGCAGTGCCGATCCTGGGACGGCAAAAGCTTTCTTT.

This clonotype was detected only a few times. CDR3 coding DNA: TGTGCCAGCAGCGCGACAGGGCAGCCAGGGGTCGAGCAGTACTTC. It yields the protein CASSATGQPGVEQYF. This sequence joins TRBV7-8 and TRBJ2-7, with TRBD1 identical over 7 bases. This CDR3 is 15 amino acids long. J lost 6 bases, V lost 5 bases, and 13 bases had no gene match. Germline V gives CDR1 SGHVS, CDR2 FQNEAQ.

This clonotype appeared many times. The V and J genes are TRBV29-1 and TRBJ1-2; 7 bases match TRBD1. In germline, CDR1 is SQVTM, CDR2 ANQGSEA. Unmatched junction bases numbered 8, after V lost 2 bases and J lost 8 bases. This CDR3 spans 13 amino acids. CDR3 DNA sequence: TGCAGCGTTGAATCGGGACAGATCGGCGGCTACACCTTC. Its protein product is CSVESGQIGGYTF.

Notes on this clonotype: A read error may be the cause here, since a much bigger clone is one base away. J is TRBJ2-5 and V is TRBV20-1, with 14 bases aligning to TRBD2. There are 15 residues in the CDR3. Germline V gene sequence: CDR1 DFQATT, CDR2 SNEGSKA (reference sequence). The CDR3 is CCARRTSGGPETQYF. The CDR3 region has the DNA TGCTGTGCTAGGAGGACTAGCGGGGGGCCGGAGACCCAGTACTTC.

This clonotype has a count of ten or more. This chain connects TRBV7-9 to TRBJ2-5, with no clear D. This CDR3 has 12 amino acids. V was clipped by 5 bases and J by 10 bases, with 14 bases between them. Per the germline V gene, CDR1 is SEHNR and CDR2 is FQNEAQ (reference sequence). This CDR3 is CASSESGSRQYF. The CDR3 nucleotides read TGTGCCAGCAGCGAATCTGGGTCCCGCCAGTACTTC.

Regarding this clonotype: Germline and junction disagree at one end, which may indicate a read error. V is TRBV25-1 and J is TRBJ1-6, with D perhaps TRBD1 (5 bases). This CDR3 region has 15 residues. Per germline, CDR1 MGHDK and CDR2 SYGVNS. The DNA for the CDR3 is TGCGCCAGCAGCCAAGTGCCAGGGCGGCATTCACCCCTCCACTTT. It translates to CASSQVPGRHSPLHF.

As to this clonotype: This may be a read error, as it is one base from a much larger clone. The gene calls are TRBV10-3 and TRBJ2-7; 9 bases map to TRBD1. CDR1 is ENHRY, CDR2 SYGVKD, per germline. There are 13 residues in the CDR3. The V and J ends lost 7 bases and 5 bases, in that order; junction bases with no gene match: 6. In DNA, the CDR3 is TGTGCCATCACCAGGACAGGGGAGGACGAGCAGTACTTC. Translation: CAITRTGEDEQYF.